This entry describes one T cell receptor beta chain. From germline, CDR1 is SGHAT and CDR2 FQNNGV. The CDR3 sequence is 12 residues long. Trimming stripped 5 bases from V and 10 bases from J, with 12 bases between. TCRdb passed the 5' RACE reads through MiXCR, listing each CDR3 protein once. The data show some 350,000 distinct CDR3 sequences, around 6.5% seen once. The sample is drawn from a study of T cells after yellow fever vaccination. Sequences were derived from PBMCs, sampled 5 days after the yellow fever booster vaccination. This receptor was identified in a man in his thirties or forties who received the YFV17D yellow fever vaccine. The gene calls are TRBV11-2 and TRBJ2-1, with unresolved D. The CDR3 nucleotides are TGTGCCAGCAGCCGAGGCTGGGGAGAGCAGTTCTTC. This codes for CASSRGWGEQFF.